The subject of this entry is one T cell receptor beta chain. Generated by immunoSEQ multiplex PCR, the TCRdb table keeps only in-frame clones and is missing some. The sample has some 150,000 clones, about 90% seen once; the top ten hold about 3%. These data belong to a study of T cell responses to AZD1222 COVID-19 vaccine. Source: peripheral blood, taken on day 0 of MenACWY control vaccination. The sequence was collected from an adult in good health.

The CDR3 sequence is CASSLRDGPFEQYF. In nucleotides, the CDR3 is TGTGCCAGCAGCCTCCGGGACGGTCCCTTCGAGCAGTACTTC. This chain uses TRBV7-2 with TRBJ2-7, with D perhaps matching TRBD1 or TRBD2 (5 bases each). V was pared by 5 bases and J by 6 bases, with 17 bases between. CDR1 and CDR2 from the germline V gene are SGHTA and FQGNSA. The CDR3 has 14 amino acids.